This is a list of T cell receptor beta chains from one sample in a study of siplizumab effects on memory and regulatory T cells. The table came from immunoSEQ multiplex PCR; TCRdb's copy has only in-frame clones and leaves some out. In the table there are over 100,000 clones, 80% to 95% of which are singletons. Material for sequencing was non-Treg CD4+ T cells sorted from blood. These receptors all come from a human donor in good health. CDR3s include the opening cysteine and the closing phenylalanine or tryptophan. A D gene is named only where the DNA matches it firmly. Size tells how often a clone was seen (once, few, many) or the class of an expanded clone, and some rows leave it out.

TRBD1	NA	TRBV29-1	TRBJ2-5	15	CSVETPGQTQETQYF
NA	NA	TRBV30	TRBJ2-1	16	CAWRRGGRQGHNEQFF
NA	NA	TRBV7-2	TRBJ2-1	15	CASSLAGGPYNEQFF
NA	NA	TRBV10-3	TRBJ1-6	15	CAISESDRSNSPLHF
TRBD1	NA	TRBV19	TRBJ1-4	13	CASRRTGAEKLFF
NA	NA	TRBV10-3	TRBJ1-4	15	CAISDKGGTNEKLFF
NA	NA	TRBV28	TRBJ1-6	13	CASRLGWTSPLHF
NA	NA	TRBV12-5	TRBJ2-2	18	CASGLVTKIRVNTGELFF
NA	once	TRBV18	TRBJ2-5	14	CASSPPGLQETQYF
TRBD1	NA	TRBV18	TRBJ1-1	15	CASSPPSGGFTEAFF
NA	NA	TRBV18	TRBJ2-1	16	CASSPRSLLSSNEQFF
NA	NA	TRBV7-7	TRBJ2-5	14	CASSYRGGGETQYF
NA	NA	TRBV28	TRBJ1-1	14	CASSLSHTNTEAFF
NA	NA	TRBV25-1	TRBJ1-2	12	CASSPQGLGYTF
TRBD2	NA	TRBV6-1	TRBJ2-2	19	CASSEGQRGSLTNTGELFF
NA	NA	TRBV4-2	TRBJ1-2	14	CASSQDRGAWGYTF
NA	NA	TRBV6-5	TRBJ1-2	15	CASSTPGQARHGYTF
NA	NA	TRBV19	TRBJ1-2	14	CASRHLGSGFGYTF
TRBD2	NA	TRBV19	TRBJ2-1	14	CATHARGDTNEQFF
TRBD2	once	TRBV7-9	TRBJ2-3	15	CASSWTSGGADTQYF
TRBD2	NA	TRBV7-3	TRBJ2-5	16	CASSPPSGRGKETQYF
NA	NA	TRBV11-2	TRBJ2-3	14	CASTYGRGADTQYF
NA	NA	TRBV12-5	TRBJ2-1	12	CASGKDRGEQFF
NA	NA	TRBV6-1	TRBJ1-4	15	CASSERGEANEKLFF
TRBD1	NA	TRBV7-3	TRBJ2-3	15	CASSRGDRPTDTQYF
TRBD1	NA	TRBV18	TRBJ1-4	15	CASSPPDRGSEKLFF
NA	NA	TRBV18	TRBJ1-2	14	CASSGAGLNYGYTF
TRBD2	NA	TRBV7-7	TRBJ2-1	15	CASSKGLAGADEQFF
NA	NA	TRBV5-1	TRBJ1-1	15	CASSLGEYRTNQAFF